The rows below give T cell receptor beta chains drawn from one sample of a study of cytomegalovirus exposure and HLA in healthy donors. TCRdb keeps only in-frame clones here, not all; method: immunoSEQ multiplex PCR. Among 100,000 to 150,000 clones listed, about 74% were seen once. Input material: PBMCs. Receptor source: a woman between 35 and 50 years old in good health and CMV-seropositive. CDR3s include the opening cysteine and the closing phenylalanine or tryptophan. Each record gives: CDR3 protein, CDR3 DNA, V gene, D gene, J gene, clone size. The D gene is left open where the match is weak. Clone size, where shown, is once, few, many, or a class for clones that have expanded.

CDR3aa: CASSWINVGGKANTQYF
CDR3nt: TGTGCCAGCAGCTGGATTAACGTTGGGGGGAAGGCCAATACGCAGTATTTT
v_gene: TRBV5-8
d_gene: -
j_gene: TRBJ2-3
abundance: -

CDR3aa: CASSLVTSGSREQYF
CDR3nt: TGTGCCAGCAGCTTAGTTACTAGCGGGAGTAGGGAGCAGTACTTC
v_gene: TRBV11-2
d_gene: TRBD2
j_gene: TRBJ2-7
abundance: -

CDR3aa: CASSTNRMNTEAFF
CDR3nt: TGTGCCAGTAGTACGAACAGGATGAACACTGAAGCTTTCTTT
v_gene: TRBV19
d_gene: -
j_gene: TRBJ1-1
abundance: -

CDR3aa: CASSPRTSLTGELFF
CDR3nt: TGTGCCAGCAGCCCACGGACTAGTCTCACCGGGGAGCTGTTTTTT
v_gene: TRBV9
d_gene: TRBD2
j_gene: TRBJ2-2
abundance: -

CDR3aa: CASSLASGPQDTQYF
CDR3nt: TGTGCCAGCAGCTTAGCCAGCGGGCCCCAAGATACGCAGTATTTT
v_gene: TRBV7-9
d_gene: -
j_gene: TRBJ2-3
abundance: -

CDR3aa: CASSQDPGQGFQPQHF
CDR3nt: TGCGCCAGCAGCCAAGATCCGGGACAGGGCTTTCAGCCCCAGCATTTT
v_gene: TRBV4-1
d_gene: TRBD1
j_gene: TRBJ1-5
abundance: -

CDR3aa: CAWSVGGELFF
CDR3nt: TGTGCCTGGAGTGTCGGGGGGGAGCTGTTTTTT
v_gene: TRBV30
d_gene: -
j_gene: TRBJ2-2
abundance: few

CDR3aa: CASKRTSGITDTQYF
CDR3nt: TGTGCCAGCAAAAGGACTAGCGGGATCACAGATACGCAGTATTTT
v_gene: TRBV2
d_gene: TRBD2
j_gene: TRBJ2-3
abundance: -

CDR3aa: CASSLGTLRQGSKGYTF
CDR3nt: TGTGCCAGCAGCTTAGGGACCCTGAGACAGGGGAGTAAAGGCTACACCTTC
v_gene: TRBV7-9
d_gene: TRBD1
j_gene: TRBJ1-2
abundance: once

CDR3aa: CASSMRGGGGGELFF
CDR3nt: TGTGCCAGTAGTATGCGCGGGGGAGGTGGCGGGGAGCTGTTTTTT
v_gene: TRBV19
d_gene: TRBD2
j_gene: TRBJ2-2
abundance: -

CDR3aa: CASSQYSGAHYGYTF
CDR3nt: TGTGCCAGCAGTCAATATTCAGGGGCCCACTATGGCTACACCTTC
v_gene: TRBV5-4
d_gene: -
j_gene: TRBJ1-2
abundance: -

CDR3aa: CASSLMRRTGAGETQYF
CDR3nt: TGTGCCAGCAGCTTGATGAGACGGACAGGGGCGGGAGAGACCCAGTACTTC
v_gene: TRBV7-9
d_gene: TRBD1
j_gene: TRBJ2-5
abundance: -

CDR3aa: CAIAAGPGNTIYF
CDR3nt: TGTGCCATCGCGGCGGGGCCTGGAAACACCATATATTTT
v_gene: TRBV6-6
d_gene: -
j_gene: TRBJ1-3
abundance: -

CDR3aa: CASSSREGATEAFF
CDR3nt: TGTGCCAGCAGTTCTCGGGAGGGGGCCACTGAAGCTTTCTTT
v_gene: TRBV6-5
d_gene: TRBD1
j_gene: TRBJ1-1
abundance: -